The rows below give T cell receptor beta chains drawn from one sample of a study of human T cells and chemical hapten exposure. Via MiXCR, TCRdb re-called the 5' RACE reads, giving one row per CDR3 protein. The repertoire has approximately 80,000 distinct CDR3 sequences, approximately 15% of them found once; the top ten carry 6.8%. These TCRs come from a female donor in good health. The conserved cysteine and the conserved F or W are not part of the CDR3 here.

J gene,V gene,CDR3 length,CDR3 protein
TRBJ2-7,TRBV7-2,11,ASSLVGGNEQY
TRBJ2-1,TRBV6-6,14,ASSYIGRGSGHEQF
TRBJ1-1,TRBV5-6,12,ASSHQGDSYEAF
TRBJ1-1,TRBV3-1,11,ASSQESRTEAF
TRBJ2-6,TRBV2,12,ASKTESGANVLT
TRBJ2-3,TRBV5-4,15,ASRTGTSGRGLDTQY
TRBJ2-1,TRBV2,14,ASRTPSAQAANEQF
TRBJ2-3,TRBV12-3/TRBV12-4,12,ASKRDGGRDTQY
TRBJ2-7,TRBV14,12,ASSQVAGRRKQY
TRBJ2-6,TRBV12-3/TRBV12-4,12,ASSLDRGANVLT
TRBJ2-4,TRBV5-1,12,ASSLLQSSDIQY
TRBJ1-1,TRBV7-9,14,ASSLTSGAGGSEAF
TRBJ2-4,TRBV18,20,ASSPARDRSEFSGRGLDIQY
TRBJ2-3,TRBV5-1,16,ASSASPTSGGARDTQY
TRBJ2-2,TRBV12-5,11,ASGLFVTGELF
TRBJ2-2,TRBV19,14,ASSPDRGLDTGELF
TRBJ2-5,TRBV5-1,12,ASSFIFGEETQY
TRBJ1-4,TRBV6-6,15,ASSYPQGPSTNEKLF
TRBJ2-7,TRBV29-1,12,SVEGPGQPYEQY
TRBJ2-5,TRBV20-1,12,SAHPMRVPADQY
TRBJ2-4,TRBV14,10,ASSQVSNIQY
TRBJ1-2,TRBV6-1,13,ASSEATVSNYGYT